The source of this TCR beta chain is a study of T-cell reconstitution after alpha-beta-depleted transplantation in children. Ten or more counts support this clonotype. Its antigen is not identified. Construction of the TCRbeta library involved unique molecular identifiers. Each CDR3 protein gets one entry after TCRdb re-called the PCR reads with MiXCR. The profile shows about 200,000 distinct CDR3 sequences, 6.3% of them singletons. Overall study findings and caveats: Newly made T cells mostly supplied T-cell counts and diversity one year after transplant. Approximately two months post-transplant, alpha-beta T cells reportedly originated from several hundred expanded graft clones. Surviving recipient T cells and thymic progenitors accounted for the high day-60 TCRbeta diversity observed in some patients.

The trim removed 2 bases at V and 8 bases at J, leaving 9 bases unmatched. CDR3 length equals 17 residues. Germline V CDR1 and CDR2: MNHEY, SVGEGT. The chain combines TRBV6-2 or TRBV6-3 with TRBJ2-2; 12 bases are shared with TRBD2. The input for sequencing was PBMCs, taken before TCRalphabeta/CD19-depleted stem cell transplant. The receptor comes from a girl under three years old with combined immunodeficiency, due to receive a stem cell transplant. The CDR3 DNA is TGTGCCAGCAGTTACCGACTAGCGGGGGACCCTTGGGGGGAGCTGTTTTTT. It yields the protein CASSYRLAGDPWGELFF.